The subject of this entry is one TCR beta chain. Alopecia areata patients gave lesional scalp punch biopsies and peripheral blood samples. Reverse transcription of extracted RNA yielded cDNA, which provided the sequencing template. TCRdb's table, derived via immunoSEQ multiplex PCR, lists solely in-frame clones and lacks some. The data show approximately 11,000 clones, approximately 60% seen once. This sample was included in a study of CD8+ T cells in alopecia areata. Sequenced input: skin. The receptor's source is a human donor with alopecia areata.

The CDR3 DNA is TGTGCCAGCAGTTACTTCGGGGCTATTCAAGAGACCCAGTACTTC. The encoded protein is CASSYFGAIQETQYF. This chain joins TRBV6-6 and TRBJ2-5; D tentatively reads TRBD1 or TRBD2 (5 bases each). Trimming shortened V by 1 base and J by 2 bases, and 11 bases separated the two germline ends. The germline gives CDR1 MNHNY, CDR2 SVGAGI (reference sequence). This CDR3 is built from 15 residues.